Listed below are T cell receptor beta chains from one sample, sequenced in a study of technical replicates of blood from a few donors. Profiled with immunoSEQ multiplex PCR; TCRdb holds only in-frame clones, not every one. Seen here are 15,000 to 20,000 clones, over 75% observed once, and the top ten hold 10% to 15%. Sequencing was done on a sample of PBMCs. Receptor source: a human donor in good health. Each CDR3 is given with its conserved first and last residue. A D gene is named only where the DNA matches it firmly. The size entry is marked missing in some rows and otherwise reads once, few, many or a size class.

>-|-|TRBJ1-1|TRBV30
TGTGCCTGGAGTGGCCGGGCAGGGATGAACACTGAAGCTTTCTTT
CAWSGRAGMNTEAFF
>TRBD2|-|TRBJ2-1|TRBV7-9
TGTGCCAGCAGCTTAAGTCGACTAGCGGGAGGGCCGCGGCGGCAGTTCTTC
CASSLSRLAGGPRRQFF
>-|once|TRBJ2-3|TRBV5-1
TGCGCCAGCAGCGTGGGGACTGATACTAGCACAGATACGCAGTATTTT
CASSVGTDTSTDTQYF
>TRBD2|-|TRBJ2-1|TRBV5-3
TGTGCCAGAAGCCGGGGGACTAGCGGAACCAATGAGCAGTTCTTC
CARSRGTSGTNEQFF
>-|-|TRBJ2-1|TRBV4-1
TGCGCCAGCAGCCAAGATAACAGGGATTACAATGAGCAGTTCTTC
CASSQDNRDYNEQFF
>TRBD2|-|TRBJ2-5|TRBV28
TGTGCCAGCAGGGGGGCTAGCGGGAGCTCTTGGGAGACCCAGTACTTC
CASRGASGSSWETQYF
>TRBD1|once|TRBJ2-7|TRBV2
TGTGCCAGCAGTATAACCGGGACAGGGCCCTACGAGCAGTACTTC
CASSITGTGPYEQYF
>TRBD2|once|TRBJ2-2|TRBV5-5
TGTGCCAGCAGCTCCTTGGCGGGAGTGGCCGGGGAGCTGTTTTTT
CASSSLAGVAGELFF
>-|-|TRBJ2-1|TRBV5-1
TGCGCCAGCACCTCGACTAGCTACAATGAGCAGTTCTTC
CASTSTSYNEQFF
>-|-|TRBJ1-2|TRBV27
TGTGCCAGCAGTTTAGGGGGCCGGGCCTACTATGGCTACACCTTC
CASSLGGRAYYGYTF
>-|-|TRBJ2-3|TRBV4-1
TGCGCCAGCAGCCAGCCAGCTCCCTTGAGCGCAGATACGCAGTATTTT
CASSQPAPLSADTQYF
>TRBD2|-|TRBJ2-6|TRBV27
TGTGCCAGCACCACCGGGGGGTCTGGGGCCAACGTCCTGACTTTC
CASTTGGSGANVLTF
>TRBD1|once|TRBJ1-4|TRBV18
TGTGCCAGCTCACTAAAACAGGGGGAAGGTGAAAAACTGTTTTTT
CASSLKQGEGEKLFF
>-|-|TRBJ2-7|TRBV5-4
TGTGCCAGCAGCTTGCGGAATAGGGGTTACGAGCAGTACTTC
CASSLRNRGYEQYF
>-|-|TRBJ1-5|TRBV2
TGTGCCAGCAGCCCGGTGGGGGGGCTGGGACAGCCCCAGCATTTT
CASSPVGGLGQPQHF
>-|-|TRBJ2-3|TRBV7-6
TGTGCCAGCAACAACCCCCCTTCCGATACGCAGTATTTT
CASNNPPSDTQYF
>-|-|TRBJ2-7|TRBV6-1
TGTGCCAGCACTAAAATACTCGACACCGCCTACGAGCAGTACTTC
CASTKILDTAYEQYF
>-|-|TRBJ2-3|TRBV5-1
TGCGCCAGCTACCTTACCGGGACTCCTAGCACAGATACGCAGTATTTT
CASYLTGTPSTDTQYF
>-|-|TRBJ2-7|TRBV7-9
TGTGCCAGCAGCTTTTATAGCGGAGCGGGTGACGAGCAGTACTTC
CASSFYSGAGDEQYF
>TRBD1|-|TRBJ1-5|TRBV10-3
TGTGCCATCAGTGAGTCACGACAGGGAGAACAGCCCCAGCATTTT
CAISESRQGEQPQHF
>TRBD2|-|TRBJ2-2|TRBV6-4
TGTGCCAGCAGTGTAAATAGCGGGACGAACACCGGGGAGCTGTTTTTT
CASSVNSGTNTGELFF
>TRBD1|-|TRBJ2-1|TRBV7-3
TGTGCCAGCAGCTTAACGACGTTGGACAGGGACTACAATGAGCAGTTCTTC
CASSLTTLDRDYNEQFF
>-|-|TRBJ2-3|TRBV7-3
TGTGCCAGCAGCTTAACGACGTTAGCAGCAGATACGCAGTATTTT
CASSLTTLAADTQYF
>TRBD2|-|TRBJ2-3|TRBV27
TGTGCCAGCAGTCCAGGGACTAGCGGGATAACAGATACGCAGTATTTT
CASSPGTSGITDTQYF
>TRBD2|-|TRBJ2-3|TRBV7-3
TGTGCCAGCAGCTTAACCCCTCTAGCGGGAGGGGGCACAGATACGCAGTATTTT
CASSLTPLAGGGTDTQYF
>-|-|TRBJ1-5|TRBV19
TGTGCCAGTAGTGAATCCCGGGACACTTACAATCAGCCCCAGCATTTT
CASSESRDTYNQPQHF
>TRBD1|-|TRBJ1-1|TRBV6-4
TGTGCCAGCAGTGACTCAGGGACAGGGAGGACTGAAGCTTTCTTT
CASSDSGTGRTEAFF
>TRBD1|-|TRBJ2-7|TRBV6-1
TGTGCCAGCAAAGAACCGACAGGGGGGTACGAGCAGTACTTC
CASKEPTGGYEQYF
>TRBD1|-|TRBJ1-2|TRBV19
TGTGCCAGTAGTAGAGGGTGGACAGGGGTTCGCGGCTACACCTTC
CASSRGWTGVRGYTF
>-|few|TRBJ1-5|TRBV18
TGTGCCAGCTCAATAGTAGGCTTAGGAGATCAGCCCCAGCATTTT
CASSIVGLGDQPQHF
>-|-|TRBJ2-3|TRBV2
TGTGCCAGCACACGGGACACCGGCACAGATACGCAGTATTTT
CASTRDTGTDTQYF
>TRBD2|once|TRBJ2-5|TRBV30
TGTGCCTGGAACCAGCGGGAACAAGAGACCCAGTACTTC
CAWNQREQETQYF
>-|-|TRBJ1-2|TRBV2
TGTGCCAGCAGTGTAATGAGGGGGGGCTACACCTTC
CASSVMRGGYTF
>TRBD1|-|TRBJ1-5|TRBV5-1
TGCGCCAGCAGTATCGGACAGGGCAATCAGCCCCAGCATTTT
CASSIGQGNQPQHF
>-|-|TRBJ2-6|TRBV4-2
TGTGCCAGCAGCCAAGACACGAGCTCTGGGGCCAACGTCCTGACTTTC
CASSQDTSSGANVLTF
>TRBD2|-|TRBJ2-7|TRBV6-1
TGTGCCAGCAGTGAAGAAACTAGCGTCTACGAGCAGTACTTC
CASSEETSVYEQYF
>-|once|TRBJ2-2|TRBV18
TGTGCCAGCTCACCACCCGTTGCGGTTCTCGACACCGGGGAGCTGTTTTTT
CASSPPVAVLDTGELFF